The 3 T cell receptor beta chains in this list originate from one sample, sequenced in a study of cytomegalovirus exposure and HLA in healthy donors. Generated by immunoSEQ multiplex PCR, the TCRdb table keeps only in-frame clones and is missing some. The profile shows about 120,000 clones, about 88% of them singletons. The source material was PBMCs. All receptors come from a man aged 18 to 29 in good health and CMV-seropositive.

The rearrangement links TRBV6-1 to TRBJ2-2; no firm D call. Looked up from germline, CDR1 is MNHNS and CDR2 is SASEGT. V lost 6 bases, J lost 2 bases, and 7 bases lay in between. This CDR3 is built from 13 residues. Written as DNA, the CDR3 is TGTGCCAGCAGGGAACAAAACACCGGGGAGCTGTTTTTT. It yields the protein CASREQNTGELFF.

V gene TRBV4-2 combines with J gene TRBJ2-7; TRBD1 matches 9 bases. The CDR3 covers 15 residues. J lost 3 bases, V lost 2 bases, and 5 bases had no gene match. The germline V gene encodes CDR1 LGHNA and CDR2 YNFKEQ. The CDR3 here is CASSQSLGQGYEQYF. CDR3 DNA sequence: TGTGCCAGCAGCCAATCTCTGGGACAGGGCTACGAGCAGTACTTC.

The V call is TRBV4-2, the J call TRBJ2-1; tentatively, D is TRBD2 (5 bases). The ends were cut back, 5 bases at V and 9 bases at J, with 14 bases in the middle. CDR1 LGHNA and CDR2 YNFKEQ come from the germline V gene. The CDR3 length is 13 residues. The CDR3 loop reads CASSGGRRGEQFF. CDR3 DNA: TGTGCCAGCAGCGGAGGAAGACGGGGTGAGCAGTTCTTC.